This is a list of T cell receptor beta chains from one sample in a study of identical twins. TCRdb itself ran the 5' RACE reads through MiXCR, one entry per CDR3 protein. The table includes 150,000 or so distinct CDR3 sequences, 3% to 4.5% detected once. Sequenced input: memory T cells sorted from blood. Source of these receptors: a man aged 18 to 29 in good health. Each CDR3 is given with its conserved first and last residue. The D gene is left open where the match is weak. Clone size, where shown, is once, few, many, or a class for clones that have expanded.

clone size	D gene	V gene	J gene	CDR3 protein	CDR3 DNA
-	-	TRBV11-2	TRBJ1-2	CASSLVQYGYTF	TGTGCCAGCAGCTTAGTACAGTATGGCTACACCTTC
many	-	TRBV4-1	TRBJ1-1	CATTTQVAGTEAFF	TGCGCCACCACCACACAGGTTGCGGGCACTGAAGCTTTCTTT
many	TRBD2	TRBV7-9	TRBJ2-1	CASSPMTSGPNNEQFF	TGTGCCAGCAGCCCAATGACTAGCGGGCCGAACAATGAGCAGTTCTTC
many	-	TRBV12-3/TRBV12-4	TRBJ1-3	CASNLRDSGKLSGNTIYF	TGTGCCAGCAACCTCCGGGACTCGGGGAAACTGTCTGGAAACACCATATATTTT
many	-	TRBV12-3/TRBV12-4	TRBJ2-1	CASSWGVNEQFF	TGTGCCAGCAGTTGGGGAGTGAATGAGCAGTTCTTC
few	-	TRBV14	TRBJ2-7	CASSLGTPNSYEQYF	TGTGCCAGCAGCCTCGGGACACCTAACTCCTACGAGCAGTACTTC
many	-	TRBV7-2	TRBJ2-7	CASSLGGQISYEQYF	TGTGCCAGCAGCTTGGGGGGACAGATTTCCTACGAGCAGTACTTC
many	-	TRBV28	TRBJ2-6	CASSLGTAAGANVLTF	TGTGCCAGCAGTTTGGGGACGGCCGCGGGGGCCAACGTCCTGACTTTC
many	TRBD1	TRBV4-1	TRBJ1-1	CASSQVGTGRKTEAFF	TGCGCCAGCAGCCAAGTAGGGACAGGGAGGAAGACTGAAGCTTTCTTT
many	-	TRBV5-1	TRBJ2-2	CASTPFQGSTGELFF	TGCGCCAGCACCCCATTCCAGGGGTCCACCGGGGAGCTGTTTTTT
many	TRBD2	TRBV27	TRBJ2-1	CASSSPGLAYEQFF	TGTGCCAGCAGTTCACCGGGACTAGCATATGAGCAGTTCTTC
many	TRBD2	TRBV5-1	TRBJ2-3	CASSLWASGRGGTDTQYF	TGCGCCAGCAGCTTGTGGGCTAGCGGGAGAGGTGGCACAGATACGCAGTATTTT
-	TRBD1	TRBV27	TRBJ1-2	CASSFGGGGGGYTF	TGTGCCAGCAGTTTCGGAGGGGGCGGAGGTGGCTACACCTTC
many	-	TRBV7-3	TRBJ2-5	CASSLNGEETQYF	TGTGCCAGCAGCTTAAATGGGGAGGAGACCCAGTACTTC
many	TRBD2	TRBV6-5	TRBJ2-2	CASSYSRAGAHSGELFF	TGTGCCAGCAGTTACTCGAGAGCGGGAGCTCATTCCGGGGAGCTGTTTTTT
many	-	TRBV25-1	TRBJ2-2	CASSGSDHTGELFF	TGTGCCAGCAGTGGCTCGGATCACACCGGGGAGCTGTTTTTT
many	TRBD2	TRBV28	TRBJ2-7	CASRTGTSAEQYF	TGTGCCAGCAGAACCGGGACTAGCGCCGAGCAGTACTTC
many	-	TRBV29-1	TRBJ2-4	CSAKGGGVEYF	TGCAGCGCCAAAGGGGGAGGGGTTGAGTACTTC
many	TRBD2	TRBV7-2	TRBJ2-1	CASSLVLSSGTPFF	TGTGCCAGCAGCTTAGTTCTCTCTAGCGGGACGCCCTTCTTC
many	-	TRBV14	TRBJ2-3	CASSQVIGRGRTQYF	TGTGCCAGCAGCCAAGTCATTGGCAGGGGTAGAACGCAGTATTTT
many	-	TRBV14	TRBJ2-1	CASSPGTRWFF	TGTGCCAGCAGTCCCGGGACTCGGTGGTTCTTC
many	-	TRBV28	TRBJ2-7	CASRRGQSYEQYF	TGTGCCAGCAGGCGGGGACAGTCCTACGAGCAGTACTTC
many	-	TRBV7-2	TRBJ1-5	CASSPQDWGPQHF	TGTGCCAGCAGCCCCCAAGACTGGGGGCCCCAGCATTTT
many	-	TRBV27	TRBJ1-6	CASTSFGAAPLHF	TGTGCCAGCACAAGCTTTGGGGCCGCACCCCTCCACTTT
many	-	TRBV7-9	TRBJ2-3	CASSSPFRTDTQYF	TGTGCCAGCAGCTCACCGTTCAGAACAGATACGCAGTATTTT
few	TRBD2	TRBV11-3	TRBJ2-2	CASSPWRGEHPGELFF	TGTGCCAGCAGCCCTTGGCGGGGGGAACATCCCGGGGAGCTGTTTTTT
many	-	TRBV5-4	TRBJ1-6	CASSYPTGTNNSPLHF	TGTGCCAGCAGCTATCCGACAGGAACAAATAATTCACCCCTCCACTTT
few	TRBD1	TRBV9	TRBJ2-7	CASSAGQGYYEQYF	TGTGCCAGCAGCGCAGGACAGGGGTACTACGAGCAGTACTTC
many	-	TRBV7-8	TRBJ1-5	CASSLAPRPQHF	TGTGCCAGCAGCTTAGCGCCGCGGCCCCAGCATTTT
many	-	TRBV30	TRBJ1-5	CAWTQGTYQPQHF	TGTGCCTGGACCCAAGGGACGTACCAGCCCCAGCATTTT
many	-	TRBV12-3/TRBV12-4	TRBJ1-5	CASSSQDPGPNYSNQPQHF	TGTGCCAGCAGTTCCCAAGATCCTGGACCTAACTATAGCAATCAGCCCCAGCATTTT
many	-	TRBV7-2	TRBJ2-1	CASIDTGYNEQFF	TGTGCCAGCATCGATACAGGGTACAATGAGCAGTTCTTC
-	-	TRBV6-2/TRBV6-3	TRBJ2-2	CASSYNQRPTGELFF	TGTGCCAGCAGTTATAACCAGCGACCCACCGGGGAGCTGTTTTTT
many	-	TRBV3-1	TRBJ2-1	CASSQEVNRAIKNEQFF	TGTGCCAGCAGCCAAGAAGTCAACAGGGCAATCAAGAATGAGCAGTTCTTC
many	TRBD1	TRBV20-1	TRBJ1-4	CSAHLRGLNEKLFF	TGCAGTGCCCACCTCAGGGGGCTTAATGAAAAACTGTTTTTT
few	-	TRBV5-4	TRBJ2-5	CASSLNSGGYQETQYF	TGTGCCAGCAGCCTGAACTCGGGCGGGTACCAAGAGACCCAGTACTTC
many	TRBD2	TRBV30	TRBJ2-3	CAWSVLAGGRTDTQYF	TGTGCCTGGAGTGTACTAGCGGGAGGCCGCACAGATACGCAGTATTTT
many	-	TRBV12-3/TRBV12-4	TRBJ1-6	CASSPRTTRNSPLHF	TGTGCCAGCAGTCCCAGGACGACAAGGAATTCACCCCTCCACTTT
many	TRBD1	TRBV3-1	TRBJ1-2	CASSRGTGGGYTF	TGTGCCAGCAGCCGGGGGACAGGCGGGGGCTACACCTTC
many	-	TRBV4-1	TRBJ1-2	CASSQDEDYGYTF	TGCGCCAGCAGCCAAGATGAGGACTATGGCTACACCTTC
many	-	TRBV20-1	TRBJ1-2	CSARGAGTDYGYTF	TGCAGTGCTAGAGGGGCAGGGACCGACTATGGCTACACCTTC
many	TRBD2	TRBV11-2	TRBJ2-3	CASSFKAGVTDTQYF	TGTGCCAGCAGCTTCAAGGCGGGAGTAACAGATACGCAGTATTTT
many	-	TRBV5-1	TRBJ2-3	CASCLLPSTDTQYF	TGCGCCAGCTGTCTCCTCCCTAGCACAGATACGCAGTATTTT
many	-	TRBV20-1	TRBJ1-6	CSASQEGRNNSPLHF	TGCAGTGCTTCTCAGGAGGGACGAAATAATTCACCCCTCCACTTT
many	-	TRBV5-1	TRBJ2-5	CASSHSSETQYF	TGCGCCAGCAGCCATTCATCAGAGACCCAGTACTTC
many	-	TRBV3-1	TRBJ1-1	CASSQGDRRGNTEAFF	TGTGCCAGCAGCCAAGGGGATAGACGGGGGAACACTGAAGCTTTCTTT
many	-	TRBV18	TRBJ2-1	CASSPLGGEVGEQFF	TGTGCCAGCTCACCCCTCGGGGGTGAAGTCGGTGAGCAGTTCTTC
many	-	TRBV5-5	TRBJ1-3	CASSLGGTGNTIYF	TGTGCCAGCAGCTTGGGTGGAACTGGAAACACCATATATTTT
many	TRBD1	TRBV11-2	TRBJ2-2	CASSQTGGGPGELFF	TGTGCCAGCAGCCAGACAGGGGGCGGACCCGGGGAGCTGTTTTTT
few	-	TRBV2	TRBJ1-5	CASKGSGQPQHF	TGTGCCAGCAAGGGATCGGGACAGCCCCAGCATTTT
many	TRBD1	TRBV20-1	TRBJ2-7	CSARELGTGKNEQYF	TGCAGTGCTAGAGAACTCGGGACAGGGAAAAACGAGCAGTACTTC
many	TRBD2	TRBV12-3/TRBV12-4	TRBJ2-3	CASSFGGLGTQYF	TGTGCCAGCAGTTTCGGGGGACTAGGTACGCAGTATTTT
many	TRBD1	TRBV9	TRBJ2-5	CASSAIKQGVRETQYF	TGTGCCAGCAGCGCTATTAAACAGGGGGTTAGGGAGACCCAGTACTTC
-	-	TRBV7-6	TRBJ2-1	CASSLGGGAYNEQFF	TGTGCCAGCAGCTTGGGAGGGGGGGCCTACAATGAGCAGTTCTTC
many	TRBD1	TRBV5-6	TRBJ2-1	CASSPGQGLNEQFF	TGTGCCAGCAGCCCGGGACAGGGACTGAATGAGCAGTTCTTC
many	-	TRBV29-1	TRBJ2-2	CSVGVGGVVTGELFF	TGCAGCGTTGGCGTGGGGGGAGTGGTGACCGGGGAGCTGTTTTTT
many	-	TRBV6-4	TRBJ2-1	CASSDSNGGNEQFF	TGTGCCAGCAGTGACTCGAATGGTGGGAATGAGCAGTTCTTC